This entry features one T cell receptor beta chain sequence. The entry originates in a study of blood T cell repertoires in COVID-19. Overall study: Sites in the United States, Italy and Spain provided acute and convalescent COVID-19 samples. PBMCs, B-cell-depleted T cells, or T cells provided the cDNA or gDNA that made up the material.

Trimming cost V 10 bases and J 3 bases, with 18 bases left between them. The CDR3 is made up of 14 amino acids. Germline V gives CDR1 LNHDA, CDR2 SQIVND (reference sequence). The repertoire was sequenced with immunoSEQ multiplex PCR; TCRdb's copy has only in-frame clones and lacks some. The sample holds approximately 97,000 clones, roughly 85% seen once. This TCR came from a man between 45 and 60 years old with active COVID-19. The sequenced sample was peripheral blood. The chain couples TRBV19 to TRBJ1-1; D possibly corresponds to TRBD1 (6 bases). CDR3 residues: CATYLRGSDTEAFF. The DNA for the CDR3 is TGTGCCACGTATTTGAGGGGGTCGGACACTGAAGCTTTCTTT.